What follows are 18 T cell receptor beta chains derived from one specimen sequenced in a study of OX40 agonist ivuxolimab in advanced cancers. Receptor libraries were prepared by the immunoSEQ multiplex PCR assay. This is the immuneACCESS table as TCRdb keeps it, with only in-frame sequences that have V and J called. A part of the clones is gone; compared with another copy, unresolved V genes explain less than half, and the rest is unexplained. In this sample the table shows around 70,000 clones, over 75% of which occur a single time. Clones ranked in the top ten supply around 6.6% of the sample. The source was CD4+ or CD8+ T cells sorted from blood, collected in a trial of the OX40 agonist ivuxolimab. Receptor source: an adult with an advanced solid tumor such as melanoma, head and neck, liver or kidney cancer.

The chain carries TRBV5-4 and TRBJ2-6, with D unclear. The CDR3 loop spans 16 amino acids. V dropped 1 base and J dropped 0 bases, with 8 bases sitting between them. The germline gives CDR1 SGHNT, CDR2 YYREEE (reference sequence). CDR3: CASSLRLNSGANVLTF. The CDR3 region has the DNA TGTGCCAGCAGCTTGCGGTTGAACTCTGGGGCCAACGTCCTGACTTTC. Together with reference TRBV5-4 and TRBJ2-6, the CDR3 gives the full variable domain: ETGVTQSPTHLIKTRGQQVTLRCSSQSGHNTVSWYQQALGQGPQFIFQYYREEENGRGNFPPRFSGLQFPNYSSELNVNALELDDSALYLCASSLRLNSGANVLTFGAGSRLTVL.

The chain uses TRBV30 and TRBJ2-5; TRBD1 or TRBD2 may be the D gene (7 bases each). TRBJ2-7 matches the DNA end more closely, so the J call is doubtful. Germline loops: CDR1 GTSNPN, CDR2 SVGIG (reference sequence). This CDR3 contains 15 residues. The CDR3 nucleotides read TGTGCCTGGAGTGCTCCTGACAGGGAGGGCTACGAGCAGTACTTC. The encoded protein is CAWSAPDREGYEQYF.

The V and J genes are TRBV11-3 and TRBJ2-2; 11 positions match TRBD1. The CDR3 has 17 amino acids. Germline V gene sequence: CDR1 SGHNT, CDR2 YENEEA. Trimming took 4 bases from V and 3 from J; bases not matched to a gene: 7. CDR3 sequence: CASSSGTGGAHTGELFF. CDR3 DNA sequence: TGTGCCAGCAGCTCCGGGACAGGGGGAGCGCACACCGGGGAGCTGTTTTTT.

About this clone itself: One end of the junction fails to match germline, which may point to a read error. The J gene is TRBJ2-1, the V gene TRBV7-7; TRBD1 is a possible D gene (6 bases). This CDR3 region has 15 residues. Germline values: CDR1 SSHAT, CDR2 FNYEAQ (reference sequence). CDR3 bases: TGTGCTAGCAGCCCCGGACAGAGTACCTACAATGAGCAGTTCTTC. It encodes CASSPGQSTYNEQFF.

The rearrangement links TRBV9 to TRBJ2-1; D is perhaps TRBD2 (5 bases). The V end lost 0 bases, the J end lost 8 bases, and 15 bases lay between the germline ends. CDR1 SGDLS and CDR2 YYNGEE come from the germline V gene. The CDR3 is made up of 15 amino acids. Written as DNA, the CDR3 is TGTGCCAGCAGCGTAGGCAGGACGTTTAGCGATGAGCAGTTCTTC. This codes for CASSVGRTFSDEQFF.

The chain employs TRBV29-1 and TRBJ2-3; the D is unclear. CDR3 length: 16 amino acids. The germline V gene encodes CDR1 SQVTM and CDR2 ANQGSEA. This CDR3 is CSATGSALGGTDTQYF. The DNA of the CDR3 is TGCAGTGCTACGGGTTCGGCCCTTGGCGGCACAGATACGCAGTATTTT.

The CDR3 DNA is TGTGCCAGCAGCTTCGTCGCCAGGGGTTTTAACTATGGCTACACCTTC. Amino acid sequence: CASSFVARGFNYGYTF. The V call is TRBV13, the J call TRBJ1-2; D is possibly TRBD1 (6 bases). The V end lost 3 bases, the J end lost 1 base, and 15 bases lay between the germline ends. The germline V gene has CDR1 PRHDT and CDR2 FYEKMQ (reference sequence). This CDR3 region has 16 residues.

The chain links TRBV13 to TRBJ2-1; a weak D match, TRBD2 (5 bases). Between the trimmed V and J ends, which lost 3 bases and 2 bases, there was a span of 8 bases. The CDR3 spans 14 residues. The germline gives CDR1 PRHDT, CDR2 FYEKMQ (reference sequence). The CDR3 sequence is CASSFSGTYNEQFF. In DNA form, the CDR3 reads TGTGCCAGCAGCTTTTCGGGGACCTACAATGAGCAGTTCTTC.

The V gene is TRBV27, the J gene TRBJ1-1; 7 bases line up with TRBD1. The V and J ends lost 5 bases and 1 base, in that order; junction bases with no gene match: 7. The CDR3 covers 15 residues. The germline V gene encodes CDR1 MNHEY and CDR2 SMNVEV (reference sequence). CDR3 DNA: TGTGCCAGCAGTGTATACGGGACAGAGAACACTGAAGCTTTCTTT. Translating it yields CASSVYGTENTEAFF.

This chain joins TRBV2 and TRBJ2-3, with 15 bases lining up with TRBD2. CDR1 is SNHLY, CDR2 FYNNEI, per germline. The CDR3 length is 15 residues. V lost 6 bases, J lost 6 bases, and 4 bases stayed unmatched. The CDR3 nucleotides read TGTGCCAGCAGCGGACTAGCGGGGGGGCTTGATACGCAGTATTTT. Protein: CASSGLAGGLDTQYF.

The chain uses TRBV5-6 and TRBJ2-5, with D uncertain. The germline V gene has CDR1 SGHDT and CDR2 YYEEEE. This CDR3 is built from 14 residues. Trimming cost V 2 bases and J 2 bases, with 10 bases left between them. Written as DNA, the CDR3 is TGTGCCAGCAGCTTTGGGTTTTGGCAAGAGACCCAGTACTTC. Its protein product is CASSFGFWQETQYF.

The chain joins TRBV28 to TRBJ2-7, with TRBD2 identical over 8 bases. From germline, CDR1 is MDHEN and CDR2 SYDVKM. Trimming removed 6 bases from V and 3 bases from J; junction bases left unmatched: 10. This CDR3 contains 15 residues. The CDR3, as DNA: TGTGCCAGCAGCGGCGGGAGCGGGAGTCGCTACGAGCAGTACTTC. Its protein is CASSGGSGSRYEQYF. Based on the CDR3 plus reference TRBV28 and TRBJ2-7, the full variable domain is DVKVTQSSRYLVKRTGEKVFLECVQDMDHENMFWYRQDPGLGLRLIYFSYDVKMKEKGDIPEGYSVSREKKERFSLILESASTNQTSMYLCASSGGSGSRYEQYFGPGTRLTVT.

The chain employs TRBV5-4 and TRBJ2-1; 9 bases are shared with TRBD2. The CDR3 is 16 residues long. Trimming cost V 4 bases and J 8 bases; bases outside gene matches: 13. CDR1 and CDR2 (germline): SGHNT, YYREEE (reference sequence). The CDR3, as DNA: TGTGCCAGCAGCCTCGGGGCGGGGGGGATTAAGGATGAGCAGTTCTTC. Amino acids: CASSLGAGGIKDEQFF. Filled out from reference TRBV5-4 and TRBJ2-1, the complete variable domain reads ETGVTQSPTHLIKTRGQQVTLRCSSQSGHNTVSWYQQALGQGPQFIFQYYREEENGRGNFPPRFSGLQFPNYSSELNVNALELDDSALYLCASSLGAGGIKDEQFFGPGTRLTVL.

The CDR3 bases are TGCGCCAGCAGCCAAGAGACGGGAGGAAGAGGTGAGCAGTTCTTC. Protein product: CASSQETGGRGEQFF. This sequence joins TRBV4-1 and TRBJ2-1; TRBD2 agrees at 7 bases. V was clipped by 0 bases and J by 9 bases; unmatched bases: 8. CDR3 length: 15 residues. Germline values: CDR1 MGHRA, CDR2 YSYEKL.

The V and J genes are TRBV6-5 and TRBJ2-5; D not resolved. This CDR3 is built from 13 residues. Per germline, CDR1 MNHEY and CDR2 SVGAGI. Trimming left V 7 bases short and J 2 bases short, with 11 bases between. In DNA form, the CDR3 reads TGTGCCAGCAAACGATCGGAGCAAGAGACCCAGTACTTC. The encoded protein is CASKRSEQETQYF.

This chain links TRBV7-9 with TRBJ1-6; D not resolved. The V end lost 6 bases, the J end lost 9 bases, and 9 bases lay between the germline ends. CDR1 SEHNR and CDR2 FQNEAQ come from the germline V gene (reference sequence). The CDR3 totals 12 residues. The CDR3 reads CASSSNGSPLHF. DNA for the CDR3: TGTGCCAGCAGTTCAAACGGTTCACCCCTCCACTTT. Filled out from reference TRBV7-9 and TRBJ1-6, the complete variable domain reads DTGVSQNPRHKITKRGQNVTFRCDPISEHNRLYWYRQTLGQGPEFLTYFQNEAQLEKSRLLSDRFSAERPKGSFSTLEIQRTEQGDSAMYLCASSSNGSPLHFGNGTRLTVT.

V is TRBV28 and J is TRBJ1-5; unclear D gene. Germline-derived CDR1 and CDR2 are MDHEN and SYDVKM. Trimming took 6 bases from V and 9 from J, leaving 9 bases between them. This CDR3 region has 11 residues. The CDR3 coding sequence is TGTGCCAGCAGCTTCTCGGGGCCCCAGCATTTT. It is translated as CASSFSGPQHF.

DNA of the CDR3: TGTGCCCTAGGGGAGTTGACAGCGAACACTGAAGCTTTCTTT. Translation: CALGELTANTEAFF. The chain links TRBV30 to TRBJ1-1, with D possibly TRBD1 on 5 matching bases. Trimming took 8 bases from V and 1 from J, leaving 17 bases between them. The germline V gene encodes CDR1 GTSNPN and CDR2 SVGIG (reference sequence). The CDR3 length is 14 residues.